This TCR beta chain was captured in a study of T cell changes during pregnancy in multiple sclerosis. Per the germline V gene, CDR1 is SGHRS and CDR2 is YFSETQ. The CDR3 has 15 residues. V shed 3 bases, J shed 6 bases, and the junction held 4 bases outside the gene matches. The method was immunoSEQ multiplex PCR; TCRdb's version includes in-frame clones alone and lacks a portion of them. Seen here are about 68,000 clones, more than 80% observed once, and the top ten hold around 0.89%. The sequence came from a female donor with multiple sclerosis, enrolled in a pregnancy study. The source was peripheral blood, collected in the second trimester of pregnancy. The chain joins TRBV5-1 to TRBJ2-1; 12 nucleotides agree with TRBD2. CDR3 DNA sequence: TGCGCCAGCAGCTCTTCTAGCGGGGGGGCCAATGAGCAGTTCTTC. It codes for CASSSSSGGANEQFF.